The 3 T cell receptor beta chains below all came from one sample that was sequenced in a study of OX40 agonist ivuxolimab in advanced cancers. Method: immunoSEQ multiplex PCR; TCRdb's copy keeps in-frame clones and lacks some. The sample has over 100,000 clones, around 89% seen once. The sample in question was CD4+ or CD8+ T cells sorted from blood, obtained in a trial of the OX40 agonist ivuxolimab. These receptors all stem from an adult with an advanced solid tumor such as melanoma, head and neck, liver or kidney cancer.

This chain joins TRBV11-2 and TRBJ2-5; perhaps TRBD1 as D (6 bases). Between the trimmed V and J ends, which lost 5 bases and 5 bases, there was a span of 15 bases. The germline V gene has CDR1 SGHAT and CDR2 FQNNGV. The CDR3 is 14 amino acids. DNA for the CDR3: TGTGCCAGCAGCCAGGGGCGGACTGTCGAGACCCAGTACTTC. Its protein is CASSQGRTVETQYF. Variable domain in full (rest from reference TRBV11-2 and TRBJ2-5): EAGVAQSPRYKIIEKRQSVAFWCNPISGHATLYWYQQILGQGPKLLIQFQNNGVVDDSQLPKDRFSAERLKGVDSTLKIQPAKLEDSAVYLCASSQGRTVETQYFGPGTRLLVL.

The V gene is TRBV10-3, the J gene TRBJ1-5; perhaps TRBD1 as D (5 bases). V dropped 5 bases and J dropped 6 bases, with 11 bases sitting between them. Germline CDR1 and CDR2: ENHRY and SYGVKD. The CDR3 length is 13 residues. CDR3 DNA sequence: TGTGCCATCAGTATAGACAGACCTCAGCCCCAGCATTTT. It translates to CAISIDRPQPQHF.

V is TRBV6-1 and J is TRBJ2-1; 7 bases match TRBD1. J was trimmed by 2 bases and V by 8 bases; bases with no gene match: 9. The CDR3 consists of 15 residues. Germline V gene data show CDR1 as MNHNS and CDR2 as SASEGT. The CDR3 DNA reads as TGTGCCAGCGATAGGGACAGTAATACCTACAATGAGCAGTTCTTC. It encodes CASDRDSNTYNEQFF.